This T cell receptor (beta chain) was obtained from a study of T cell responses to AZD1222 COVID-19 vaccine. Whole-study findings and limits: Baseline seropositivity occurred in only a handful of AZD1222 recipients.

Clones were read by immunoSEQ multiplex PCR, and TCRdb kept only the in-frame ones, dropping some. This table holds about 100,000 clones, 86% found once. Trimming left V 3 bases short and J 2 bases short, with 8 bases between. CDR1 and CDR2 from the germline V gene are LGHDT and YNNKEL (reference sequence). The CDR3 loop spans 14 amino acids. On this clone itself: Its specificity is not known.

The clonotype comes from an adult in good health. The sequenced sample was peripheral blood, obtained on day 0 of AZD1222 vaccination. The chain employs TRBV3-1 (or the pseudogene TRBV3-2) and TRBJ1-3; D not resolved. The CDR3 here is CASSHGRAGNTIYF. CDR3 sequence (DNA): TGTGCCAGCAGCCATGGACGGGCTGGAAACACCATATATTTT.